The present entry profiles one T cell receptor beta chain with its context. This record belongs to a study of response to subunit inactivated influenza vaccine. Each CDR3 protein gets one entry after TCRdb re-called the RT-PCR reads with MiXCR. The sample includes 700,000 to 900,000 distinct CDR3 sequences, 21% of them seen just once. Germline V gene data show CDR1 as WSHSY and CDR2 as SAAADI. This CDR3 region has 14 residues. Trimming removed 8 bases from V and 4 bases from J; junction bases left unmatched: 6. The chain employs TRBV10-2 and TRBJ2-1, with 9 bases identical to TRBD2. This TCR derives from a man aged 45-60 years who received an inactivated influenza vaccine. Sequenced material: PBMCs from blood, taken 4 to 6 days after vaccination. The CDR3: CASAAAGGYNEQFF. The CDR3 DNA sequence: TGCGCCAGCGCCGCAGCGGGGGGTTACAATGAGCAGTTCTTC.